This TCR beta chain was recorded in a study of T cell repertoires in cytomegalovirus infection. TCRdb redid the calling of the reads with MiXCR, one entry per CDR3 protein. This sample carries roughly 760,000 distinct CDR3 sequences, roughly 35% of them seen once, and the ten largest clones take around 2.8%. The CDR3 runs to 13 residues. Germline assignment: CDR1 KGHDR and CDR2 SFDVKD. V was cut by 6 bases and J by 4 bases, with 9 bases left in between. The sequence was collected from a human donor in good health (CMV status not recorded). Some clones in this sample may be carry-over from other donors' samples. The sample taken for sequencing was PBMCs. The rearrangement links TRBV24-1 to TRBJ1-5; D gene unclear. CDR3: CATSLSGNQPQHF. CDR3 DNA: TGTGCCACCAGTCTCTCGGGGAATCAGCCCCAGCATTTT.